Each of the 18 T cell receptor beta chains below was sequenced from the same sample in a study of cytomegalovirus exposure and HLA in healthy donors. PCR primers comprised 60 Vbeta and 13 Jbeta primers. Using immunoSEQ multiplex PCR, the repertoire was profiled, and TCRdb retains in-frame clones only, with some absent. The profile shows about 160,000 clones, about four fifths of them singletons. The sequenced sample consisted of PBMCs. The receptors here all came from a male donor in good health and CMV-seropositive.

This chain joins TRBV18 and TRBJ2-7, with 10 bases fitting TRBD1. Germline V lookup: CDR1 KGHSH, CDR2 LQKENI. The CDR3 loop spans 16 amino acids. The V segment lost 3 bases and the J segment 0 bases; nucleotides outside the gene matches: 5. CDR3 DNA: TGTGCCAGCTCACCCGCCTGGACAGGGGGCTCCTACGAGCAGTACTTC. Its protein product is CASSPAWTGGSYEQYF. Based on the CDR3 plus reference TRBV18 and TRBJ2-7, the full variable domain is NAGVMQNPRHLVRRRGQEARLRCSPMKGHSHVYWYRQLPEEGLKFMVYLQKENIIDESGMPKERFSAEFPKEGPSILRIQQVVRGDSAAYFCASSPAWTGGSYEQYFGPGTRLTVT.

The rearrangement joins TRBV6-6 to TRBJ2-5; tentative D call: TRBD2 (5 bases). V was pared by 5 bases and J by 7 bases, with 14 bases between. The CDR3 runs 13 residues. CDR1 MNHNY and CDR2 SVGAGI come from the germline V gene (reference sequence). The CDR3 sequence is CASSGYEGGTQYF. DNA for the CDR3: TGTGCCAGCAGTGGGTATGAGGGTGGGACCCAGTACTTC.

The table lists this clone with a few counts. Other DNA sequences in this specimen translate into the identical CDR3. The CDR3 region is CASSRGTSGQETQYF. CDR3 DNA: TGCGCCAGCAGCCGGGGGACTAGCGGGCAAGAGACCCAGTACTTC. J is TRBJ2-5 and V is TRBV5-1, with 12 bases identical to TRBD2. With 4 bases clipped from V and 2 bases from J, the junction kept 3 bases outside the gene matches. Per the germline V gene, CDR1 is SGHRS and CDR2 is YFSETQ. The CDR3 sequence is 15 residues long.

This clone has only one observation. The chain combines TRBV4-3 with TRBJ1-1; 9 bases map to TRBD1. J was trimmed by 5 bases and V by 5 bases; bases with no gene match: 6. The CDR3 covers 14 residues. Germline V gene lookup returns CDR1 LGHNA and CDR2 YSLEER. In nucleotides, the CDR3 is TGCGCCAGCAGCTCCGGGACAGGGTATACTGAAGCTTTCTTT. As protein: CASSSGTGYTEAFF.

The chain recombines TRBV5-4 with TRBJ1-6; 7 positions agree with TRBD1. Looked up from germline, CDR1 is SGHNT and CDR2 is YYREEE (reference sequence). With 6 bases clipped from V and 7 bases from J, the junction kept 7 bases outside the gene matches. CDR3 size: 14 residues. The CDR3: CASTTGVKNSPLHF. Here the CDR3 DNA reads TGTGCCAGCACTACAGGGGTGAAGAATTCACCCCTCCACTTT. Combining the CDR3 with reference TRBV5-4 and TRBJ1-6 gives the whole variable domain ETGVTQSPTHLIKTRGQQVTLRCSSQSGHNTVSWYQQALGQGPQFIFQYYREEENGRGNFPPRFSGLQFPNYSSELNVNALELDDSALYLCASTTGVKNSPLHFGNGTRLTVT.

The chain links TRBV30 to TRBJ1-5; TRBD1 is a possible D gene (6 bases). Germline V gives CDR1 GTSNPN, CDR2 SVGIG (reference sequence). This CDR3 region has 14 residues. V lost 5 bases, J lost 2 bases, and 13 bases lay in between. In nucleotides, the CDR3 is TGTGCCTGGTCAGGGGACCAAGGCAATCAGCCCCAGCATTTT. This encodes CAWSGDQGNQPQHF. The entire variable domain, with the rest obtained from reference TRBV30 and TRBJ1-5, is as follows: SQTIHQWPATLVQPVGSPLSLECTVEGTSNPNLYWYRQAAGRGLQLLFYSVGIGQISSEVPQNLSASRPQDRQFILSSKKLLLSDSGFYLCAWSGDQGNQPQHFGDGTRLSIL.

The rearrangement joins TRBV7-9 to TRBJ1-2; D is unresolved. In germline, CDR1 is SEHNR, CDR2 FQNEAQ (reference sequence). Trimming shortened V by 1 base and J by 5 bases, and 14 bases separated the two germline ends. The CDR3 covers 15 residues. Here the CDR3 DNA reads TGTGCCAGCAGCTTAGTTGTTGGGTTCGGGTATGGCTACACCTTC. Amino acids: CASSLVVGFGYGYTF.

This clone was seen a single time. The genes are TRBV14 and TRBJ2-6; D unresolved. CDR1 is SGHDN, CDR2 FVKESK, per germline. Trimming took 5 bases from V and 0 from J, leaving 8 bases between them. The CDR3 has 15 residues. CDR3 sequence reads: CASSTYGSGANVLTF. Written as DNA, the CDR3 is TGTGCCAGCAGCACCTACGGCTCTGGGGCCAACGTCCTGACTTTC. The full variable domain, its missing parts supplied by reference TRBV14 and TRBJ2-6, is EAGVTQFPSHSVIEKGQTVTLRCDPISGHDNLYWYRRVMGKEIKFLLHFVKESKQDESGMPNNRFLAERTGGTYSTLKVQPAELEDSGVYFCASSTYGSGANVLTFGAGSRLTVL.

This chain joins TRBV6-1 and TRBJ2-7; D gene uncertain. Germline V CDR1 and CDR2: MNHNS, SASEGT. Trimming stripped 3 bases from V and 6 bases from J, with 18 bases between. The CDR3 has 15 amino acids. The CDR3 here is CASSEHLNSPSEQYF. The CDR3 DNA sequence: TGTGCCAGCAGTGAGCATCTGAACTCTCCCTCCGAGCAGTACTTC.

The rearrangement joins TRBV4-1 to TRBJ1-4, with TRBD1 as a possible D gene (6 bases). With 1 base removed from V and 0 bases from J, the gap between germline ends came to 12 bases. Germline V gives CDR1 MGHRA, CDR2 YSYEKL. The CDR3 loop spans 17 amino acids. The CDR3 is CASSQVKGVATNEKLFF. DNA of the CDR3: TGCGCCAGCAGCCAAGTAAAGGGGGTTGCAACTAATGAAAAACTGTTTTTT.

This chain uses TRBV7-2 with TRBJ2-7; 7 positions agree with TRBD1. The CDR3 contains 13 residues. Germline CDR1 SGHTA, CDR2 FQGNSA. The V segment lost 1 base and the J segment 6 bases; nucleotides outside the gene matches: 3. For the CDR3, the DNA is TGTGCCAGCAGCTTAGAGACAGGGACCGAGCAGTACTTC. It is translated as CASSLETGTEQYF. Drawing the rest from reference TRBV7-2 and TRBJ2-7, the complete variable domain is GAGVSQSPSNKVTEKGKDVELRCDPISGHTALYWYRQSLGQGLEFLIYFQGNSAPDKSGLPSDRFSAERTGGSVSTLTIQRTQQEDSAVYLCASSLETGTEQYFGPGTRLTVT.

The rearrangement joins TRBV19 to TRBJ2-2, with D possibly TRBD1 on 5 matching bases. Germline V gives CDR1 LNHDA, CDR2 SQIVND (reference sequence). V shed 7 bases and J shed 5 bases, with 14 bases lying between them. The CDR3 loop spans 14 amino acids. The CDR3 loop is CASTVQGVTGELFF. CDR3 in DNA: TGTGCCAGTACTGTCCAAGGGGTTACCGGGGAGCTGTTTTTT.

The chain couples TRBV5-4 to TRBJ2-1; TRBD1 matches 12 bases. V was pared by 4 bases and J by 9 bases, with 8 bases of the junction left unmatched. The CDR3 consists of 15 residues. From germline, CDR1 is SGHNT and CDR2 YYREEE (reference sequence). The CDR3 nucleotides read TGTGCCAGCAGCAATGGGGACAGGGGGCCCGGTGAGCAGTTCTTC. Translating it yields CASSNGDRGPGEQFF.

The J gene is TRBJ1-2, the V gene TRBV29-1, with no clear D. CDR1 SQVTM and CDR2 ANQGSEA come from the germline V gene. Trimming left V 4 bases short and J 2 bases short, with 11 bases between. This CDR3 has 13 residues. The CDR3 protein is CSVVGRLNYGYTF. In nucleotides, the CDR3 is TGCAGCGTTGTCGGGAGGCTCAACTATGGCTACACCTTC.

V gene TRBV7-2 combines with J gene TRBJ2-1; tentatively, D is TRBD2 (6 bases). The germline V gene encodes CDR1 SGHTA and CDR2 FQGNSA. The length of the CDR3 is 12 residues. V shed 2 bases and J shed 15 bases, with 14 bases lying between them. The CDR3 coding sequence is TGTGCCAGCAGCTTATACACGGGGGAACTGTTCTTC. Protein product: CASSLYTGELFF.

V is TRBV27 and J is TRBJ2-2; 9 bases align to TRBD2. After removal of 8 bases from V and 1 base from J, the junction contained 5 bases not matched to a gene. The germline gives CDR1 MNHEY, CDR2 SMNVEV (reference sequence). The CDR3 is 15 residues long. CDR3 bases: TGTGCCAGCTTGCGGGGGGGAATGAACACCGGGGAGCTGTTTTTT. It specifies CASLRGGMNTGELFF.

The chain couples TRBV6-1 to TRBJ1-2, with D unresolved. The CDR3 covers 13 residues. V lost 1 base and J 2 bases, leaving 5 bases between the germline ends. Germline V CDR1 and CDR2: MNHNS, SASEGT. The DNA for the CDR3 is TGTGCCAGCAGTGAAGGACTGAACTATGGCTACACCTTC. Translating gives CASSEGLNYGYTF.

The chain uses TRBV9 and TRBJ2-7; the D gene is possibly TRBD2 (6 bases). The CDR3 loop spans 16 amino acids. V lost 0 bases and J 2 bases, leaving 15 bases between the germline ends. Germline CDR1 and CDR2: SGDLS and YYNGEE. The CDR3 spells CASSVATGLAPYEQYF. The DNA of the CDR3 is TGTGCCAGCAGCGTAGCTACAGGTCTAGCGCCCTACGAGCAGTACTTC.